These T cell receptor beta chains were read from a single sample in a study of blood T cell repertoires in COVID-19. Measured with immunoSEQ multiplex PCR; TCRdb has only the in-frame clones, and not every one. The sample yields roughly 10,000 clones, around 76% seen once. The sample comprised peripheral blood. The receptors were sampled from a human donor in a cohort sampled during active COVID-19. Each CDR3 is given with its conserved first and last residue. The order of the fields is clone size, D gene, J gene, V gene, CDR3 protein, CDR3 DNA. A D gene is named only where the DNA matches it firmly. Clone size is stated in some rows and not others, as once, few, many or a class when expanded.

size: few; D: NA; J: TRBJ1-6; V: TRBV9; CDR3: CASSVESGARSPLHF; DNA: TGTGCCAGCAGCGTAGAGAGCGGCGCGAGATCACCCCTCCACTTT
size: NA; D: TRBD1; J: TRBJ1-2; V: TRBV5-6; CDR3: CASSEGQGYGGYTF; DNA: TGTGCCAGCAGCGAGGGACAGGGGTACGGTGGCTACACCTTC
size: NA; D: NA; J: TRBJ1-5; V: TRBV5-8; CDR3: CASSGLTPQHF; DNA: TGTGCCAGCAGCGGCCTCACACCCCAGCATTTT
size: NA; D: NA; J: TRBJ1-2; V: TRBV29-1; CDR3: CVSLNSNYGYTF; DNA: TGCGTATCTTTAAACAGTAACTATGGCTACACCTTC
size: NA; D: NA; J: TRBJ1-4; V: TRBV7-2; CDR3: CASSLDREKLFF; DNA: TGTGCCAGCAGCTTAGATCGGGAAAAACTGTTTTTT
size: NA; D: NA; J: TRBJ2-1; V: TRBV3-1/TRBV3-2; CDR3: CASSQEAGGNEQFF; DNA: TGTGCCAGCAGCCAAGAGGCAGGGGGGAATGAGCAGTTCTTC
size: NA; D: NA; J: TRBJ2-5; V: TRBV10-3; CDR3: CAIAAWGDGETQYF; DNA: TGTGCCATCGCGGCGTGGGGGGATGGGGAGACCCAGTACTTC
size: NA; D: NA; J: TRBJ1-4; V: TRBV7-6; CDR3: CASRLGATNEKLFF; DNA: TGTGCCAGCCGTCTAGGTGCAACTAATGAAAAACTGTTTTTT
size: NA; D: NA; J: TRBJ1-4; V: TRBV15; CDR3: CATSRDLDGVANEKLFF; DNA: TGTGCCACCAGCAGAGATCTAGACGGCGTAGCTAATGAAAAACTGTTTTTT
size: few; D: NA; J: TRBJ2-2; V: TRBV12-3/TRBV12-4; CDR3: CASSKGAGELFF; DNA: TGTGCCAGCAGCAAGGGGGCCGGGGAGCTGTTTTTT
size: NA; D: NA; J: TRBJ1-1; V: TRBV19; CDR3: CASSIAAEGKAFF; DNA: TGTGCCAGTAGTATCGCCGCGGAGGGTAAAGCTTTCTTT
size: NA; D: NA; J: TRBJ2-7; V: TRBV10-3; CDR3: CAISESMGAGYEQYF; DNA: TGTGCCATCAGTGAGTCGATGGGGGCCGGGTACGAGCAGTACTTC